The clone carrying this T cell receptor (beta chain) is judged medium-sized. Blood genomic DNA input for TRB amplification was about 250-500 ng. The CDR3 is 14 residues long. Trimming took off 0 bases at V and 7 bases at J, with 15 bases between the two ends. CDR1 GTSNPN and CDR2 SVGIG come from the germline V gene (reference sequence). This sample was included in a study of T and B cells in COVID-19 patients. Turning to the study itself: Peripheral blood came from COVID-19 patients with active infection or after recovery. In the active-infection cohort, about 90% of the roughly 20 patients had comorbidities linked to unfavorable COVID-19 outcome.

TRB rearrangements were amplified by multiplex PCR with BIOMED2 TRB-A/B primers. From the multiplex PCR reads, TCRdb called clonotypes with MiXCR, one entry per CDR3 protein. The sample lists 10,000 to 13,000 distinct CDR3 sequences, roughly 30% occurring once. The sample comprised blood. The chain couples TRBV30 to TRBJ1-2; D remains unclear. This clonotype originated in a human donor with active COVID-19. This CDR3 is CAWSVGQVMSGYTF. CDR3 coding DNA: TGTGCCTGGAGTGTAGGGCAGGTGATGAGTGGCTACACCTTC.